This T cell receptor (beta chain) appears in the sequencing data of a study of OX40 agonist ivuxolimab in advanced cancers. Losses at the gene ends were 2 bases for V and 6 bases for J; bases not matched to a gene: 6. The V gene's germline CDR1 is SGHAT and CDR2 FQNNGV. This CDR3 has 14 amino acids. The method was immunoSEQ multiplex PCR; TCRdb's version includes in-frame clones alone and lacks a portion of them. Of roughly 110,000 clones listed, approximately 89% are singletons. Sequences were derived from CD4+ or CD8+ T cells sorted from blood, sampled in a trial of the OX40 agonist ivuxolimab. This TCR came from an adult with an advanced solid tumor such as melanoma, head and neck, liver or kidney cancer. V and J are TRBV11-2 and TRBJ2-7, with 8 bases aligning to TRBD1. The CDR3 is CASSLRDRLREQYF. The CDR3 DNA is TGTGCCAGCAGCTTAAGGGACAGGCTGCGCGAGCAGTACTTC.